A single sample is the source of the 3 T cell receptor beta chains below, sequenced in a study of chemoradiotherapy in HPV16-positive cancers. Profiled with immunoSEQ multiplex PCR; TCRdb holds only in-frame clones, not every one. The data contain roughly 16,000 clones, 60% to 80% of them seen just once; the ten biggest clones take up approximately 11%. The specimen was taken from a patient who underwent chemoradiotherapy. The origin of the receptors is a human donor with HPV-associated anogenital cancer.

The chain couples TRBV29-1 to TRBJ2-3; D remains unclear. The V and J ends lost 6 bases and 0 bases respectively, with 10 bases between them. There are 13 residues in the CDR3. CDR1 is SQVTM and CDR2 is ANQGSEA in the germline V gene. The CDR3 sequence: CSVRPDSTDTQYF. CDR3 DNA sequence: TGCAGCGTCAGACCTGATAGCACAGATACGCAGTATTTT.

The sample holds one count of this clone. This chain uses TRBV6-1 with TRBJ1-6; D is unclear. The CDR3 length is 15 residues. V dropped 5 bases and J dropped 8 bases, with 16 bases sitting between them. Germline V lookup: CDR1 MNHNS, CDR2 SASEGT. CDR3 nucleotide sequence: TGTGCCAGCAGTACCACGAGGTTTAACGATTCACCCCTCCACTTT. Residues: CASSTTRFNDSPLHF.

The rearrangement links TRBV6-6 to TRBJ1-3, with TRBD1 as a possible D gene (5 bases). The CDR3 length is 13 residues. The germline V gene encodes CDR1 MNHNY and CDR2 SVGAGI (reference sequence). Trimming left V 6 bases short and J 2 bases short, with 8 bases between. The CDR3 sequence: CASSPRAGNTIYF. In DNA form, the CDR3 reads TGTGCCAGCAGCCCCAGGGCTGGAAACACCATATATTTT.